This paragraph covers one T cell receptor (beta chain) sequence. What it binds is not known. PCR involved 60 Vbeta and 13 Jbeta primers. TCRdb's copy holds only in-frame clones and misses some; the assay was immunoSEQ multiplex PCR. The sample comprises 250,000 to 350,000 clones, roughly 89% of which are singletons, and around 4.2% rests with the top ten. This sample is part of a study of cytomegalovirus exposure and HLA in healthy donors. Study in general: The study placed about four fifths of its 350 to 400 genotyped donors in the Caucasian-associated ancestry cluster.

Study-wide results and limits: A later analysis reportedly found that, within productive TCRs, an Asian-associated ancestry cluster had fewer N-insertions than the mean observed across the roughly 630 donors. Earlier findings revealed that most TCR beta V segments proved productive either about 87% or about 30% of the time. There was a cluster of highly shared sequence variants that was likely a sequencing artifact.

Sequencing used PBMCs. This sequence was found in a man aged 35-49 years in good health and CMV-seropositive.

This chain's CDR3 is CASSIRLRERETQYF. The CDR3 nucleotides are TGTGCCAGTAGTATTCGTTTGAGGGAACGGGAGACCCAGTACTTC. The rearrangement links TRBV19 to TRBJ2-5; tentative D call: TRBD2 (5 bases). Germline CDR1 is LNHDA and CDR2 is SQIVND (reference sequence). The CDR3 has 15 residues. The V end was cut by 3 bases, the J end by 5 bases, with 16 bases between.